This TCR beta chain came from a study of beta chain features in type 1 diabetes (dated by TCRdb to the late 2010s). Looking at the study overall: Patients and healthy donors did not differ in mean age, gender distribution, total cell number or subset yield. A total of 90 million to 130 million sorted cells were examined across all samples, and a strong correlation was observed between cell number per subset and RNA yield. The study compared the TCRB repertoires of sorted circulating CD4+ T cell subsets in recently diagnosed type 1 diabetes patients with those in matched healthy donors. Regulatory and stem cell-like memory subsets were obtained from only 8 patients and roughly 8 healthy donors, while naive and central memory subsets were obtained from all 30 or so donors. The study at large found these results: Naive, central memory and regulatory TCRB repertoires appeared more similar among patients than among healthy donors. HLA sub-analyses involved small numbers of individuals, so any influence of HLA type on TCRB rearrangement remained unresolved. PCR might favor shorter templates, but patient and control samples were amplified and corrected together, so any skew would affect both groups equally. A moderate but significant shortening of TCRB CDR3 length was observed in type 1 diabetes patients in all four CD4+ subsets. Because cDNA was sequenced instead of genomic DNA, highly expressing activated cells could be over-represented, though the groups showed no difference in activation or CD3 levels. Fewer insertions and more nucleotide deletions at VDJ recombination sites were observed in patients with type 1 diabetes, implying thymic rearrangement abnormalities.

CDR1 and CDR2, looked up from the germline V gene, are SNHLY and FYNNEI. The CDR3 goes from the cysteine to the phenylalanine over 16 residues. Only CDR3 DNA is held: 48 bases, read in frame from base 1. V lost 2 bases and J lost 7 bases; the stretch between them is 18 bases long. As to this clone: This receptor's antigen is unknown. Base qualities were left out, and no much larger clone turns up one base away.

Each donor gave one peripheral blood draw, approximately 100 mL on average, collected into heparinised tubes. Naive, central memory, regulatory and stem cell-like memory CD4+ T cells were sorted on a BD FACSAria II using a panel including CD45RO, CCR7, CD25, CD127, CD95 and CD27. A purity above 95% was achieved for all sorted populations. PBMCs were separated immediately by Lymphoprep density gradient centrifugation and were stained directly, without being cultured. So that batch effects would be minimized, each experiment stained and sorted samples in pairs, pairing one healthy donor with one patient. The High Capacity cDNA Reverse Transcription Kit was used to reverse transcribe all of the isolated RNA, meaning that expressed TCRB transcripts were what got sequenced. Naive, central memory and regulatory T cell samples underwent deep immunoSEQ sequencing, averaging roughly 3.5 million total reads per sample. After sorted cells were lysed in RLT buffer, RNA was extracted with DNase-treated RNeasy Micro or Mini kits, with the choice depending on cell number. Each cell subset was processed on its own to prevent cross-contamination, while patient and healthy donor samples were processed together. Using the immunoSEQ multiplex PCR, TCRB sequences were amplified from cDNA into 87-bp fragments spanning the CDR3 region. Sequencing of the amplicons was done on the Illumina HiSeq platform. For the original study's pipeline: PCR bias was computationally corrected using synthetic template baselines, reads within Hamming distance 2 were collapsed, and singletons that could not be merged were discarded. Reads were aligned against IMGT to assign V, D and J genes, CDR3 length and insertions or deletions at six rearrangement sites. Clonotype counts were normalized to sorted cell number within each subset before computing true diversity and Gini coefficients with the tcR R package. Repertoire sharing was quantified using the overlap coefficient calculated on TCRB nucleotide sequences. TCRdb mirrors the immuneACCESS table, restricted to in-frame sequences. Some clones are absent from its copies; in checked studies, under half trace to an unresolved V gene, and the reason for the others is unknown. For V, J and clone size, that table is used; D and trimming come from the DNA. This sample is represented by about 320,000 clones; 14% of them were singletons. The ten largest clonotypes hold 6.7% of the sample.

The source of this sequence is a man younger than 40 in good health. Recombination connected TRBV2 to TRBJ2-1; the D gene assignment is ambiguous. The sample comprised central memory CD4+ T cells from blood. The nucleotide sequence is given as TGTGCCAGCAGTGAAAGAGAGAAGGTCGGTACAAATGAGCAGTTCTTC. It is translated as CASSEREKVGTNEQFF.